Each of the 10 T cell receptor beta chains below was sequenced from the same sample in a study of a mutant IDH1 vaccine in newly diagnosed glioma. Profiled with immunoSEQ multiplex PCR; TCRdb holds only in-frame clones, not every one. The sample carries 45,000 or so clones, more than 75% recorded once. The time point was: week 35, safety follow-up. The content of each vaccine dose was 300 ug of mutant IDH1 20-mer peptide, and topical imiquimod accompanied it. Which antigens these TCRs recognize remains unknown. The sequences come from PBMCs, collected from a glioma patient whose treatment included an IDH1 peptide vaccine. The source of these receptors is a woman between 35 and 50 years old with glioma.

The chain is built from TRBV27 and TRBJ1-5; no clear D gene. The CDR3 loop spans 14 amino acids. V dropped 8 bases and J dropped 0 bases, with 11 bases sitting between them. CDR1 and CDR2 from the germline V gene are MNHEY and SMNVEV (reference sequence). CDR3 DNA sequence: TGTGCCAGCCATAGACGGTCTAGCAATCAGCCCCAGCATTTT. Its translation is CASHRRSSNQPQHF.

V gene TRBV4-1 combines with J gene TRBJ1-1, with a weak D call TRBD1 (6 bases). The germline V gene encodes CDR1 MGHRA and CDR2 YSYEKL. There are 14 residues in the CDR3. The V and J ends lost 4 bases and 1 base respectively, with 10 bases between them. The CDR3 is CASSLAGANTEAFF. The CDR3 DNA follows: TGCGCCAGCAGCCTGGCAGGGGCGAACACTGAAGCTTTCTTT.

In this sample, this clone turned up once. This chain uses TRBV7-2 with TRBJ2-3; tentatively, D is TRBD2 (5 bases). V was trimmed by 2 bases and J by 0 bases, leaving 9 bases between them. There are 15 residues in the CDR3. CDR1 and CDR2 from the germline V gene are SGHTA and FQGNSA. The CDR3 DNA reads as TGTGCCAGCAGCTTAAAGGGCGGGAGCACAGATACGCAGTATTTT. Its protein product is CASSLKGGSTDTQYF.

The chain is built from TRBV6-6 and TRBJ1-5; possibly TRBD1 for D (5 bases). The germline CDR1 and CDR2 sequences are MNHNY and SVGAGI (reference sequence). Trimming removed 10 bases from V and 1 base from J, with 8 bases in between. The CDR3 runs to 12 residues. The CDR3 loop is CAIRGSNQPQHF. The CDR3 DNA reads TGTGCCATTAGGGGAAGCAATCAGCCCCAGCATTTT.

The chain carries TRBV4-1 and TRBJ2-7, with a possible D match to TRBD2 (5 bases). This CDR3 is built from 15 residues. The V gene lost 1 base and the J gene lost 0 bases, with 10 bases spanning the gap. Germline V gene data show CDR1 as MGHRA and CDR2 as YSYEKL. CDR3 DNA: TGCGCCAGCAGCCAAGCCGGAGGAAGCTCCTACGAGCAGTACTTC. It codes for CASSQAGGSSYEQYF.

The rearrangement uses TRBV2 and TRBJ1-6; D gene unclear. Trimming shortened V by 8 bases and J by 7 bases, and 12 bases separated the two germline ends. This CDR3 region has 13 residues. CDR1 SNHLY and CDR2 FYNNEI come from the germline V gene. The CDR3: CASRESLNSPLHF. The CDR3 DNA sequence: TGTGCCAGCCGGGAGTCTCTGAATTCACCCCTCCACTTT.

On this clone itself: One end of the junction varies from germline; a read error may be responsible. V and J are TRBV19 and TRBJ2-7; no clear D. Germline V gene lookup returns CDR1 LNHDA and CDR2 SQIVND (reference sequence). The CDR3 totals 13 residues. CDR3 loop: CASSITDTYEQYF. DNA for the CDR3: TGTGCCAGTAGTATAACAGATACCTATGAGCAGTACTTC.

The chain is built from TRBV29-1 and TRBJ2-3, with unresolved D. CDR3 size: 14 residues. Trimming cost V 8 bases and J 0 bases, with 15 bases left between them. The germline V gene encodes CDR1 SQVTM and CDR2 ANQGSEA. CDR3 sequence reads: CSTQTPSSTDTQYF. The CDR3 nucleotides read TGCAGCACCCAAACACCATCTAGCACAGATACGCAGTATTTT.

This chain uses TRBV15 with TRBJ2-7; a weak D match, TRBD2 (5 bases). V was cut by 4 bases and J by 0 bases, with 7 bases left in between. Germline CDR1 LNHNV, CDR2 YYDKDF (reference sequence). The CDR3 covers 13 residues. CDR3 nucleotide sequence: TGTGCCACCAGCACTAGCATCTCCTACGAGCAGTACTTC. Amino acids: CATSTSISYEQYF.

This clone was counted once. The chain employs TRBV5-1 and TRBJ2-3; D gene unclear. Trimming cost V 2 bases and J 4 bases, with 11 bases left between them. The CDR3 consists of 14 residues. Per the germline V gene, CDR1 is SGHRS and CDR2 is YFSETQ. For the CDR3, the DNA is TGCGCCAGCAGCTTTTCAAGTACAGCAGATACGCAGTATTTT. Protein product: CASSFSSTADTQYF. The variable domain in full, completed from reference TRBV5-1 and TRBJ2-3, reads KAGVTQTPRYLIKTRGQQVTLSCSPISGHRSVSWYQQTPGQGLQFLFEYFSETQRNKGNFPGRFSGRQFSNSRSEMNVSTLELGDSALYLCASSFSSTADTQYFGPGTRLTVL.